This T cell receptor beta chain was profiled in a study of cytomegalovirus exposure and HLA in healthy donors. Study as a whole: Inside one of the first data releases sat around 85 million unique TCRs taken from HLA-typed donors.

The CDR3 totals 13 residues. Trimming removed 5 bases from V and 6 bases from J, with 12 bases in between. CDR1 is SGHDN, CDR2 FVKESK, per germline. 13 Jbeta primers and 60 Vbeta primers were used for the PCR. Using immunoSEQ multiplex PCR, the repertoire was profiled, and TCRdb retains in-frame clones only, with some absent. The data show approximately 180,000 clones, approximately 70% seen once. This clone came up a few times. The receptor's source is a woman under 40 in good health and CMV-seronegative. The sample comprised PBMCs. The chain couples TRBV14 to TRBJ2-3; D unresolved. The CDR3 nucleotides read TGTGCCAGCAGCTCCTTTCTAGAGGATACGCAGTATTTT. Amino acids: CASSSFLEDTQYF.